These 17 T cell receptor beta chains came from one sample sequenced in a study of CD8 T cells in Susac syndrome (dated by TCRdb to the late 2010s). Libraries were built with the immunoSEQ multiplex PCR assay. RNA was extracted with the RNeasy kit and roughly 0.45 to 1 ug was reverse transcribed using random hexamers. Clones were called with MiXCR by TCRdb after fastp trimmed the public reads at Q25, and only in-frame beta chains were retained. Each record represents a unique CDR3 protein, reported with the most common genes and DNA among its rows. The sample table records some 100,000 distinct CDR3 sequences; about nine tenths of these occur just once. Clones ranked in the top ten supply about 0.12% of the sample. Sequenced: CD8+ T cells from PBMCs. The source is a human donor in good health.

The chain has TRBV4-1 and TRBJ2-1; D call uncertain. Germline V gene sequence: CDR1 MGHRA, CDR2 YSYEKL. The ends were cut back, 5 bases at V and 9 bases at J, with 8 bases in the middle. This CDR3 contains 11 residues. The CDR3 region is CASSFGVEQFF. The CDR3 DNA sequence: TGCGCCAGCAGCTTCGGCGTTGAGCAGTTCTTC.

The rearrangement uses TRBV4-3 and TRBJ1-4, with 7 nucleotides matching TRBD1. Germline V gene lookup returns CDR1 LGHNA and CDR2 YSLEER. The CDR3 covers 14 residues. With 0 bases clipped from V and 10 bases from J, the junction kept 5 bases outside the gene matches. The CDR3 DNA follows: TGCGCCAGCAGCCAAGATCGGGGACAGCTAAAACTGTTTTTT. Its protein is CASSQDRGQLKLFF.

In DNA form, the CDR3 reads TGTGCCAGCAGTTACGGTTACGGAGATAACTATGGCTACACCTTC. It specifies CASSYGYGDNYGYTF. The V gene is TRBV6-5, the J gene TRBJ1-2; D unresolved. The CDR3 is 15 residues long. Germline-derived CDR1 and CDR2 are MNHEY and SVGAGI. Deletions cut 2 bases from V and 1 base from J, with 11 bases between.

This clonotype was detected a few times. This chain links TRBV6-5 with TRBJ2-7; 9 nucleotides line up with TRBD1. This CDR3 has 16 residues. The trim removed 2 bases at V and 2 bases at J, leaving 7 bases unmatched. Looked up from germline, CDR1 is MNHEY and CDR2 is SVGAGI. The CDR3 DNA reads TGTGCCAGCAGTTACCGAACGGGACAGGGACCCTACGAGCAGTACTTC. Protein: CASSYRTGQGPYEQYF.

The V and J genes are TRBV3-1 and TRBJ1-2; D unclear. V lost 3 bases and J lost 6, with 14 bases in between. The V gene's germline CDR1 is LGHDT and CDR2 YNNKEL (reference sequence). This CDR3 contains 14 residues. The CDR3 sequence is CASSHSDNGDGYTF. The CDR3 DNA is TGTGCCAGCAGCCATTCCGACAACGGGGATGGCTACACCTTC.

The chain has TRBV9 and TRBJ1-6, with 7 nucleotides matching TRBD1. The CDR3 length is 14 residues. Germline V gene sequence: CDR1 SGDLS, CDR2 YYNGEE. V lost 3 bases to trimming and J lost 10 bases; unmatched junction nucleotides: 7. DNA for the CDR3: TGTGCCAGCAGCGCGGGACAGTCACGGTCACCCCTCCACTTT. Residues: CASSAGQSRSPLHF.

The J gene is TRBJ2-3, the V gene TRBV6-1; maybe TRBD2 (6 bases). V was shortened by 3 bases and J by 5 bases, with 27 bases between the two germline ends. This CDR3 has 19 amino acids. CDR1 MNHNS and CDR2 SASEGT come from the germline V gene. The CDR3 loop reads CASSDPRGGKAHLGDTQYF. The DNA of the CDR3 is TGTGCCAGCAGTGATCCCCGGGGAGGAAAGGCTCACTTGGGAGATACGCAGTATTTT.

The rearrangement joins TRBV7-2 to TRBJ2-2; 10 nucleotides match TRBD2. The V gene end was trimmed by 5 bases and the J gene end by 4 bases; junction bases not matched to a gene: 7. Germline lookup yields CDR1 SGHTA and CDR2 FQGNSA. The CDR3 runs to 16 residues. As DNA, the CDR3 is TGTGCCAGCAGCCAACACCCTAGCGGGAGCACCGGGGAGCTGTTTTTT. Its translation: CASSQHPSGSTGELFF. Full variable domain (remainder filled in from reference TRBV7-2 and TRBJ2-2): GAGVSQSPSNKVTEKGKDVELRCDPISGHTALYWYRQSLGQGLEFLIYFQGNSAPDKSGLPSDRFSAERTGGSVSTLTIQRTQQEDSAVYLCASSQHPSGSTGELFFGEGSRLTVL.

The chain links TRBV14 to TRBJ2-4; D is ambiguous. Trimming stripped 3 bases from V and 11 bases from J, with 14 bases between. CDR1 SGHDN and CDR2 FVKESK come from the germline V gene. There are 13 residues in the CDR3. This CDR3 reads CASSQSLRSLQYF. The CDR3 nucleotides are TGTGCCAGCAGCCAGTCACTAAGGAGCCTTCAGTACTTC.

The rearrangement uses TRBV7-8 and TRBJ1-1; D uncertain. The CDR3 runs to 11 residues. Germline-derived CDR1 and CDR2 are SGHVS and FQNEAQ. With 3 bases removed from V and 5 bases from J, the gap between germline ends came to 4 bases. The CDR3 spells CASSFSTEAFF. As DNA, the CDR3 is TGTGCCAGCAGCTTTTCAACTGAAGCTTTCTTT.

The chain uses TRBV9 and TRBJ2-2; D uncertain. The CDR3 runs 13 residues. CDR1 and CDR2 (germline): SGDLS, YYNGEE. The V and J ends lost 3 bases and 5 bases respectively, with 8 bases between them. The CDR3 spells CASSAPRTGELFF. In nucleotides, the CDR3 is TGTGCCAGCAGCGCCCCTAGGACCGGGGAGCTGTTTTTT.

The chain carries TRBV20-1 and TRBJ1-5; TRBD1 agrees at 11 bases. Unmatched junction bases numbered 5, after V lost 6 bases and J lost 7 bases. Germline V gene sequence: CDR1 DFQATT, CDR2 SNEGSKA (reference sequence). This CDR3 is 13 amino acids long. CDR3 bases: TGCAGTGCGGCCGGGACAGGGGGACAGCCCCAGCATTTT. Encoded protein: CSAAGTGGQPQHF.

The chain combines TRBV19 with TRBJ2-7; D is possibly TRBD1 (6 bases). V was trimmed by 4 bases and J by 2 bases, leaving 12 bases between them. The CDR3 runs to 14 residues. Germline assignment: CDR1 LNHDA and CDR2 SQIVND (reference sequence). CDR3 bases: TGTGCCAGTAGTACCCTGAACAGGGCCTACGAGCAGTACTTC. It encodes CASSTLNRAYEQYF.

V gene TRBV12-3 or TRBV12-4 combines with J gene TRBJ2-5; maybe TRBD2 (5 bases). V was clipped by 6 bases and J by 0 bases, with 14 bases between them. The CDR3 is 15 residues long. Here the CDR3 DNA reads TGTGCCAGCAGGTCCGGGCGGAGGTACCAAGAGACCCAGTACTTC. It translates to CASRSGRRYQETQYF.

The chain combines TRBV27 with TRBJ1-2; possibly TRBD1 for D (6 bases). Germline V lookup: CDR1 MNHEY, CDR2 SMNVEV (reference sequence). This CDR3 spans 15 amino acids. Trimming took off 1 base at V and 3 bases at J, with 12 bases between the two ends. The CDR3 DNA reads TGTGCCAGCAGTTTATGGGGGCGCGGTCACTATGGCTACACCTTC. The encoded protein is CASSLWGRGHYGYTF.

The rearrangement joins TRBV28 to TRBJ2-5; 12 bases are shared with TRBD2. V lost 5 bases, J lost 4 bases, and 5 bases stayed unmatched. This CDR3 is 15 amino acids long. Germline V gene sequence: CDR1 MDHEN, CDR2 SYDVKM. The CDR3 loop is CASSLLAGGRETQYF. In DNA, the CDR3 is TGTGCCAGCAGTCTTCTAGCGGGGGGGCGAGAGACCCAGTACTTC.

The V gene is TRBV20-1, the J gene TRBJ2-3; 9 bases are shared with TRBD1. Per the germline V gene, CDR1 is DFQATT and CDR2 is SNEGSKA (reference sequence). The CDR3 runs to 14 residues. Trimming took 5 bases from V and 7 from J; bases not matched to a gene: 10. The chain's CDR3 is CSAPEQGARNTQYF. DNA of the CDR3: TGCAGTGCTCCGGAACAGGGGGCGCGTAATACGCAGTATTTT.